One and the same sample provided the 23 T cell receptor beta chains below, sequenced in a study of beta chain features in type 1 diabetes (dated by TCRdb to between 2017 and 2018). Library generation was performed with the immunoSEQ multiplex PCR assay. The High Capacity cDNA Reverse Transcription Kit was used to reverse transcribe all of the isolated RNA, meaning that expressed TCRB transcripts were what got sequenced. In its TCRdb copy, this immuneACCESS table keeps in-frame sequences only and misses some clones. Where compared with another copy, unresolved V genes explain less than half of these, and the others have no known cause. The sample table contains a few hundred thousand clones; only one count was recorded for 9.6% of them. Just under 0.035% of the sample is taken by the ten largest. Sequences were obtained from naive CD4+ T cells from blood. What this sample's cell subset or site label stands for: true naive CD4+ T cells. The receptors originated from a woman aged 18-29 years in good health.

The V call is TRBV5-6, the J call TRBJ1-2, with a weak D call TRBD1 (5 bases). Trimming cost V 0 bases and J 7 bases, with 16 bases left between them. The CDR3 is made up of 15 amino acids. CDR1 is SGHDT, CDR2 YYEEEE, per germline. CDR3 DNA sequence: TGTGCCAGCAGCTTGGAGCGGGGGATCGTATCTGGCTACACCTTC. Amino acids: CASSLERGIVSGYTF.

This clone was detected only a few times. The V and J genes are TRBV30 and TRBJ1-1; possibly TRBD1 for D (6 bases). From germline, CDR1 is GTSNPN and CDR2 SVGIG (reference sequence). The CDR3 runs to 12 residues. V was shortened by 5 bases and J by 7 bases, with 14 bases between the two germline ends. The CDR3 here is CAWLRGRGEAFF. In nucleotides, the CDR3 is TGTGCCTGGTTGAGGGGGAGAGGTGAAGCTTTCTTT. The full variable domain, rest sourced from reference TRBV30 and TRBJ1-1, is SQTIHQWPATLVQPVGSPLSLECTVEGTSNPNLYWYRQAAGRGLQLLFYSVGIGQISSEVPQNLSASRPQDRQFILSSKKLLLSDSGFYLCAWLRGRGEAFFGQGTRLTVV.

The chain uses TRBV7-3 and TRBJ2-1; 8 positions match TRBD2. This CDR3 contains 15 residues. Trimming took 1 base from V and 7 from J; bases not matched to a gene: 6. Looked up from germline, CDR1 is SGHTA and CDR2 is FQGTGA. CDR3 nucleotides: TGTGCCAGCAGCTTAATTGGCGGGGGGACTAATGAGCAGTTCTTC. This translates into CASSLIGGGTNEQFF.

The chain employs TRBV2 and TRBJ2-7; D possibly corresponds to TRBD2 (7 bases). This CDR3 contains 13 residues. Germline V gene data show CDR1 as SNHLY and CDR2 as FYNNEI. V shed 4 bases and J shed 2 bases, with 9 bases lying between them. CDR3 DNA: TGTGCCAGCAGTGTAGGGGGGGCCTACGAGCAGTACTTC. Its protein is CASSVGGAYEQYF.

The chain carries TRBV15 and TRBJ2-2; TRBD2 is a possible D gene (6 bases). Trimming took 1 base from V and 6 from J, leaving 9 bases between them. CDR1 LNHNV and CDR2 YYDKDF come from the germline V gene (reference sequence). The CDR3 has 14 amino acids. The CDR3: CATSRAEGSGELFF. CDR3 bases: TGTGCCACCAGCAGAGCGGAGGGGTCCGGGGAGCTGTTTTTT.

The chain employs TRBV5-1 and TRBJ2-7; TRBD2 aligns across 12 bases. The germline gives CDR1 SGHRS, CDR2 YFSETQ. This CDR3 is built from 15 residues. With 4 bases clipped from V and 7 bases from J, the junction kept 9 bases outside the gene matches. The CDR3 sequence is CASSNRTSGVGEQYF. The CDR3 DNA is TGCGCCAGCAGCAATCGGACTAGCGGGGTTGGGGAGCAGTACTTC.

This clone showed up just a few times. The rearrangement joins TRBV2 to TRBJ2-7; TRBD2 might be the D (5 bases). Germline assignment: CDR1 SNHLY and CDR2 FYNNEI. The germline V and J ends were trimmed by 3 bases and 2 bases, with 17 bases remaining between them. There are 16 residues in the CDR3. The CDR3 DNA is TGTGCCAGCAGTGAGAGGCTAGCAGAAGAAACCTACGAGCAGTACTTC. Protein sequence: CASSERLAEETYEQYF. The full variable domain, completed using reference TRBV2 and TRBJ2-7, is EPEVTQTPSHQVTQMGQEVILRCVPISNHLYFYWYRQILGQKVEFLVSFYNNEISEKSEIFDDQFSVERPDGSNFTLKIRSTKLEDSAMYFCASSERLAEETYEQYFGPGTRLTVT.

In this sample, this clone turned up a few times. This rearrangement joins TRBV5-1 to TRBJ1-4, with TRBD1 as a possible D gene (6 bases). Trimming took off 4 bases at V and 8 bases at J, with 12 bases between the two ends. Looked up from germline, CDR1 is SGHRS and CDR2 is YFSETQ. The CDR3 sequence is 13 residues long. The CDR3 bases are TGCGCCAGCAGCCCAGGGGTCGGGGAAAAACTGTTTTTT. The encoded protein is CASSPGVGEKLFF. The full variable domain, with the rest looked up from reference TRBV5-1 and TRBJ1-4, is KAGVTQTPRYLIKTRGQQVTLSCSPISGHRSVSWYQQTPGQGLQFLFEYFSETQRNKGNFPGRFSGRQFSNSRSEMNVSTLELGDSALYLCASSPGVGEKLFFGSGTQLSVL.

This chain links TRBV25-1 with TRBJ1-4, with D possibly TRBD1 on 5 matching bases. The CDR3 runs 15 residues. Germline V gene lookup returns CDR1 MGHDK and CDR2 SYGVNS. Trimming removed 1 base from V and 5 bases from J, with 11 bases in between. The CDR3 sequence: CASSEFGRANEKLFF. CDR3 in DNA: TGTGCCAGCAGTGAATTCGGCAGGGCCAATGAAAAACTGTTTTTT.

The chain employs TRBV30 and TRBJ1-5; no firm D call. CDR3 size: 13 residues. The germline V gene encodes CDR1 GTSNPN and CDR2 SVGIG (reference sequence). The V end lost 4 bases, the J end lost 1 base, and 8 bases lay between the germline ends. CDR3 in DNA: TGTGCCTGGACCCGGGGAAGCAATCAGCCCCAGCATTTT. This encodes CAWTRGSNQPQHF. Complete variable domain (other parts from reference TRBV30 and TRBJ1-5): SQTIHQWPATLVQPVGSPLSLECTVEGTSNPNLYWYRQAAGRGLQLLFYSVGIGQISSEVPQNLSASRPQDRQFILSSKKLLLSDSGFYLCAWTRGSNQPQHFGDGTRLSIL.

The chain recombines TRBV19 with TRBJ2-7; D might be TRBD1 (6 bases). V shed 4 bases and J shed 5 bases, with 12 bases lying between them. CDR1 LNHDA and CDR2 SQIVND come from the germline V gene (reference sequence). CDR3 length: 13 residues. The CDR3 nucleotides read TGTGCCAGTAGTACCGCAGGGGCCGACGAGCAGTACTTC. This translates into CASSTAGADEQYF.

This rearrangement joins TRBV7-9 to TRBJ1-3; D is undetermined. The CDR3 loop spans 15 amino acids. The V end lost 5 bases, the J end lost 0 bases, and 11 bases lay between the germline ends. CDR1 is SEHNR and CDR2 is FQNEAQ in the germline V gene (reference sequence). As DNA, the CDR3 is TGTGCCAGCAGCCCGCCTATTATCTCTGGAAACACCATATATTTT. This sequence encodes CASSPPIISGNTIYF.

Only a few counts were recorded for this clone. This chain uses TRBV5-1 with TRBJ1-6, with a weak D call TRBD1 (6 bases). CDR3 length: 16 amino acids. The germline V gene has CDR1 SGHRS and CDR2 YFSETQ. V lost 1 base to trimming and J lost 9 bases, with 17 bases between them. The CDR3 protein is CASSLNDGIGGSPLHF. The DNA for the CDR3 is TGCGCCAGCAGCTTGAACGACGGAATAGGGGGTTCACCCCTCCACTTT.

This chain joins TRBV30 and TRBJ1-1; 7 nucleotides align to TRBD1. V lost 4 bases to trimming and J lost 10 bases; unmatched junction nucleotides: 9. Per the germline V gene, CDR1 is GTSNPN and CDR2 is SVGIG (reference sequence). The CDR3 sequence is 12 residues long. This CDR3 reads CAWTDREVLAFF. DNA for the CDR3: TGTGCCTGGACCGACAGGGAGGTTTTAGCTTTCTTT. Supplemented by reference TRBV30 and TRBJ1-1, the full variable domain reads SQTIHQWPATLVQPVGSPLSLECTVEGTSNPNLYWYRQAAGRGLQLLFYSVGIGQISSEVPQNLSASRPQDRQFILSSKKLLLSDSGFYLCAWTDREVLAFFGQGTRLTVV.

This clone was recorded a few times. This chain joins TRBV27 and TRBJ2-3; 8 nucleotides match TRBD2. CDR1 MNHEY and CDR2 SMNVEV come from the germline V gene (reference sequence). The CDR3 is 16 residues long. J was trimmed by 4 bases and V by 5 bases; bases with no gene match: 11. CDR3 nucleotides: TGTGCCAGCAGTCCGGTTCGGGGGGGGAGGCCAGATACGCAGTATTTT. It encodes CASSPVRGGRPDTQYF.

This clone was recorded a few times. The J gene is TRBJ2-1, the V gene TRBV5-1, with TRBD2 identical over 9 bases. V lost 0 bases and J lost 4; bases outside the gene matches: 2. The germline V gene has CDR1 SGHRS and CDR2 YFSETQ. This CDR3 is built from 15 residues. CDR3 sequence reads: CASSLALAGYNEQFF. The CDR3 DNA is TGCGCCAGCAGCTTGGCGCTAGCGGGATACAATGAGCAGTTCTTC. Full variable domain (rest looked up from reference TRBV5-1 and TRBJ2-1): KAGVTQTPRYLIKTRGQQVTLSCSPISGHRSVSWYQQTPGQGLQFLFEYFSETQRNKGNFPGRFSGRQFSNSRSEMNVSTLELGDSALYLCASSLALAGYNEQFFGPGTRLTVL.

CDR3 residues: CASSPGGAVGELFF. CDR3 sequence (DNA): TGCGCCAGCAGCCCAGGGGGCGCCGTCGGGGAGCTGTTTTTT. V usage is TRBV5-1 and J usage is TRBJ2-2; 8 bases map to TRBD1. The germline V gene has CDR1 SGHRS and CDR2 YFSETQ. After removal of 4 bases from V and 7 bases from J, the junction contained 6 bases not matched to a gene. This CDR3 spans 14 amino acids. Full variable domain (missing parts from reference TRBV5-1 and TRBJ2-2): KAGVTQTPRYLIKTRGQQVTLSCSPISGHRSVSWYQQTPGQGLQFLFEYFSETQRNKGNFPGRFSGRQFSNSRSEMNVSTLELGDSALYLCASSPGGAVGELFFGEGSRLTVL.

The chain employs TRBV11-2 and TRBJ2-1, with TRBD1 matching over 7 bases. Germline assignment: CDR1 SGHAT and CDR2 FQNNGV. The J segment lost 7 bases and the V segment lost 4 bases, leaving 4 bases of the junction unmatched. This CDR3 comprises 13 residues. CDR3 bases: TGTGCCAGCAGCTCGACAGGGTATAATGAGCAGTTCTTC. It specifies CASSSTGYNEQFF.

In this sample, this clone turned up a few times. The chain recombines TRBV4-2 with TRBJ1-1; D is uncertain. Germline loops: CDR1 LGHNA, CDR2 YNFKEQ. The CDR3 sequence is 15 residues long. Deletions cut 0 bases from V and 2 bases from J, with 10 bases between. The chain's CDR3 is CASSQEAGRNTEAFF. The DNA for the CDR3 is TGTGCCAGCAGCCAAGAAGCAGGAAGAAACACTGAAGCTTTCTTT.

The rearrangement uses TRBV5-1 and TRBJ2-7; 7 bases line up with TRBD1. The CDR3 covers 16 residues. V gave up 0 bases and J gave up 0 bases; unmatched junction bases: 6. Germline V gene lookup returns CDR1 SGHRS and CDR2 YFSETQ. Here the CDR3 DNA reads TGCGCCAGCAGCTTGGTAGGGGGACAGTTCTCCTACGAGCAGTACTTC. Amino acid sequence: CASSLVGGQFSYEQYF.

The chain is built from TRBV19 and TRBJ2-2, with D perhaps TRBD2 (6 bases). The germline V and J ends were trimmed by 6 bases and 4 bases, with 12 bases remaining between them. The CDR3 loop spans 14 amino acids. Germline-derived CDR1 and CDR2 are LNHDA and SQIVND (reference sequence). CDR3 bases: TGTGCCAGTAGGCGGGACGAGGGCACCGGGGAGCTGTTTTTT. This encodes CASRRDEGTGELFF.

The chain links TRBV2 to TRBJ1-5, with 9 bases aligning to TRBD1. J was trimmed by 4 bases and V by 5 bases; bases with no gene match: 12. Germline lookup yields CDR1 SNHLY and CDR2 FYNNEI. The CDR3 extends over 17 amino acids. Here the CDR3 DNA reads TGTGCCAGCAGTACCCCGACAGGGGGTATCAGAAATCAGCCCCAGCATTTT. Its protein product is CASSTPTGGIRNQPQHF.

The CDR3 sequence: CASGLGGGTEAFF. Written as DNA, the CDR3 is TGTGCTAGTGGTTTGGGAGGGGGCACTGAAGCTTTCTTT. The chain carries TRBV12-5 and TRBJ1-1, with a weak D call TRBD1 (6 bases). Germline CDR1 LGHNT, CDR2 FRNRAP. The CDR3 length is 13 residues. The V gene lost 1 base and the J gene lost 4 bases, with 7 bases spanning the gap.